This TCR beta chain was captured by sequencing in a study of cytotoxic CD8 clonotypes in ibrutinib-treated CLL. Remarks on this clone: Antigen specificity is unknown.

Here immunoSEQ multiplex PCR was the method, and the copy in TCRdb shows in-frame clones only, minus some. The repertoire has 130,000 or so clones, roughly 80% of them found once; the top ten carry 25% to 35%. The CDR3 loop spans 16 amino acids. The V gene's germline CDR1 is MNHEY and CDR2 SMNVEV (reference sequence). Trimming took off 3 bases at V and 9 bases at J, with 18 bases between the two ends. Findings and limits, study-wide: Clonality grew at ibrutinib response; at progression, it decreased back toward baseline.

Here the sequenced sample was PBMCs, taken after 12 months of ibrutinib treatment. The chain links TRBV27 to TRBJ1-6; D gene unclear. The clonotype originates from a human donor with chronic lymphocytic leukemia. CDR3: CASSFSHPGSFSPLHF. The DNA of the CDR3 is TGTGCCAGCAGTTTTTCCCACCCGGGCAGTTTTTCACCCCTCCACTTT.